Below are 23 T cell receptor beta chains sequenced from a single sample in a study of blood T cells in healthy people across ages. With a J-beta primer mix and a sample-barcoded 5' primer, a second PCR ran about 7 to 12 cycles. From the 5' RACE reads, TCRdb called clonotypes with MiXCR, one entry per CDR3 protein. The sample shows roughly 1,800,000 distinct CDR3 sequences, roughly 49% of them seen only once. Sample: blood. The receptors shown here come from a woman aged 40 to 50 in good health.

The chain is built from TRBV3-1 and TRBJ1-2, with a tentative D call TRBD1 (5 bases). The germline gives CDR1 LGHDT, CDR2 YNNKEL (reference sequence). This CDR3 comprises 14 residues. Trimming removed 0 bases from V and 4 bases from J, with 9 bases in between. The CDR3 DNA sequence: TGTGCCAGCAGCCAAGATTGGGGGACCTATGGCTACACCTTC. Its translation is CASSQDWGTYGYTF.

Only a few counts were recorded for this clonotype. The V gene is TRBV15, the J gene TRBJ2-1, with no clear D. CDR3 length: 16 residues. Germline CDR1 and CDR2: LNHNV and YYDKDF (reference sequence). The V gene lost 0 bases and the J gene lost 5 bases, with 14 bases spanning the gap. The CDR3 here is CATSRDLTLGDNEQFF. The CDR3 nucleotides read TGTGCCACCAGCAGAGATTTGACCCTCGGCGACAATGAGCAGTTCTTC.

There are a few counts of this clonotype. The V call is TRBV5-1, the J call TRBJ1-6, with 10 nucleotides matching TRBD1. The V gene's germline CDR1 is SGHRS and CDR2 YFSETQ. After removal of 2 bases from V and 6 bases from J, the junction contained 2 bases not matched to a gene. This CDR3 is 15 amino acids long. CDR3 in DNA: TGCGCCAGCAGCTTAGGGACAGGGGTTAATTCACCCCTCCACTTT. It is translated as CASSLGTGVNSPLHF.

This rearrangement joins TRBV13 to TRBJ2-1; 12 bases are shared with TRBD2. J was trimmed by 10 bases and V by 6 bases; bases with no gene match: 13. Germline CDR1 reads PRHDT; CDR2 reads FYEKMQ (reference sequence). The CDR3 has 16 amino acids. The CDR3 coding sequence is TGTGCCAGCAGGGAGGCGTCTAGCGGGGGGGATCGGGAGCAGTTCTTC. Encoded protein: CASREASSGGDREQFF.

This clonotype was counted between two and nine times. The chain employs TRBV9 and TRBJ2-5; D gene unclear. CDR1 is SGDLS and CDR2 is YYNGEE in the germline V gene. The CDR3 is made up of 14 amino acids. Trimming took off 0 bases at V and 2 bases at J, with 8 bases between the two ends. This chain's CDR3 is CASSVDLLQETQYF. The CDR3 DNA sequence: TGTGCCAGCAGCGTAGATCTTTTGCAAGAGACCCAGTACTTC.

This clonotype has a single count. The chain carries TRBV20-1 and TRBJ1-5; D is uncertain. Trimming removed 0 bases from V and 3 bases from J, with 12 bases in between. In germline, CDR1 is DFQATT, CDR2 SNEGSKA (reference sequence). The CDR3 extends over 15 amino acids. Written as DNA, the CDR3 is TGCAGTGCTAGAGATTTGAGGGCTATCAATCAGCCCCAGCATTTT. It yields the protein CSARDLRAINQPQHF.

The J gene is TRBJ1-5, the V gene TRBV24-1; D call uncertain. V lost 9 bases, J lost 4 bases, and 9 bases lay in between. Germline V CDR1 and CDR2: KGHDR, SFDVKD. CDR3 length equals 12 residues. This CDR3 reads CATVLGNQPQHF. The DNA for the CDR3 is TGTGCCACCGTCTTAGGGAATCAGCCCCAGCATTTT.

The rearrangement uses TRBV6-2 or TRBV6-3 and TRBJ2-7; D unresolved. Germline V gene sequence: CDR1 MNHEY, CDR2 SVGEGT. CDR3 length: 11 amino acids. With 3 bases removed from V and 6 bases from J, the gap between germline ends came to 6 bases. The CDR3 nucleotides are TGTGCCAGCAGTTATGCTAGCGAGCAGTACTTC. Amino acids: CASSYASEQYF.

The V call is TRBV6-5, the J call TRBJ2-1; 8 bases match TRBD2. The CDR3 loop spans 16 amino acids. V lost 0 bases to trimming and J lost 9 bases; unmatched junction nucleotides: 10. Looked up from germline, CDR1 is MNHEY and CDR2 is SVGAGI. CDR3 DNA sequence: TGTGCCAGCAGTTACTCGATTCTGCCAGCGGGGGTTGAGCAGTTCTTC. Residues: CASSYSILPAGVEQFF.

The chain carries TRBV24-1 and TRBJ1-5, with 7 nucleotides matching TRBD1. This CDR3 is built from 13 residues. The V gene's germline CDR1 is KGHDR and CDR2 SFDVKD. Unmatched junction bases numbered 4, after V lost 7 bases and J lost 5 bases. DNA for the CDR3: TGTGCCACCAGCCAGGGGGGAGATCAGCCCCAGCATTTT. Protein: CATSQGGDQPQHF.

Only a few counts were recorded for this clonotype. The V and J genes are TRBV6-1 and TRBJ2-1; TRBD2 matches 11 bases. The CDR3 loop spans 17 amino acids. Germline-derived CDR1 and CDR2 are MNHNS and SASEGT. V gave up 7 bases and J gave up 3 bases; unmatched junction bases: 11. As DNA, the CDR3 is TGTGCCAGCACCTCAACGTCTAGCGGGGGGTACTACAATGAGCAGTTCTTC. Its translation: CASTSTSSGGYYNEQFF.

This clonotype was observed a few times. This chain connects TRBV12-3 or TRBV12-4 to TRBJ2-7; tentative D call: TRBD2 (6 bases). V was shortened by 5 bases and J by 4 bases, with 18 bases between the two germline ends. This CDR3 contains 15 residues. The CDR3 spells CASSQPLSGPYEQYF. CDR3 in DNA: TGTGCCAGCAGTCAACCCCTCAGCGGGCCTTACGAGCAGTACTTC.

The J gene is TRBJ1-2, the V gene TRBV14, with D tentatively TRBD1 (5 bases). This CDR3 spans 14 amino acids. Germline V gene sequence: CDR1 SGHDN, CDR2 FVKESK. V dropped 0 bases and J dropped 4 bases, with 9 bases sitting between them. CDR3 bases: TGTGCCAGCAGCCAAGATATGGGGGGCTATGGCTACACCTTC. It specifies CASSQDMGGYGYTF.

This clonotype was recorded a few times. The chain is built from TRBV4-3 and TRBJ2-1; D is perhaps TRBD1 (6 bases). The germline CDR1 and CDR2 sequences are LGHNA and YSLEER. The V and J ends lost 0 bases and 2 bases respectively, with 11 bases between them. This CDR3 is built from 16 residues. The CDR3 DNA reads TGCGCCAGCAGCCAAGATAAACAGGGAGCCTACAATGAGCAGTTCTTC. Translating it yields CASSQDKQGAYNEQFF.

This clonotype was seen ten or more times. The chain is built from TRBV7-2 and TRBJ2-1; D remains unclear. V was pared by 0 bases and J by 2 bases, with 5 bases between. The germline gives CDR1 SGHTA, CDR2 FQGNSA. This CDR3 has 14 residues. CDR3 sequence: CASSLAGPYNEQFF. CDR3 nucleotides: TGTGCCAGCAGCTTAGCTGGCCCCTACAATGAGCAGTTCTTC.

This chain joins TRBV20-1 and TRBJ1-1; 9 bases match TRBD1. CDR1 and CDR2 (germline): DFQATT, SNEGSKA (reference sequence). V lost 0 bases to trimming and J lost 5 bases; unmatched junction nucleotides: 7. This CDR3 comprises 15 residues. CDR3 coding DNA: TGCAGTGCTAGAGAAAGCGGGACAGGGCTTACTGAAGCTTTCTTT. Amino acids: CSARESGTGLTEAFF.

This clonotype was seen many times. This chain links TRBV20-1 with TRBJ2-7; no clear D. The CDR3 covers 11 residues. CDR1 is DFQATT, CDR2 SNEGSKA, per germline (reference sequence). The CDR3 nucleotides read TGCAGCTTCTATGGGGACTACGAGCAGTACTTC. Amino acid sequence: CSFYGDYEQYF.

The chain uses TRBV4-2 and TRBJ2-5, with D perhaps matching TRBD2 (5 bases). V was cut by 4 bases and J by 2 bases, with 14 bases left in between. Germline loops: CDR1 LGHNA, CDR2 YNFKEQ. This CDR3 comprises 15 residues. The CDR3 spells CASSPLGVEQETQYF. The CDR3 DNA reads TGTGCCAGCAGCCCACTCGGGGTGGAGCAAGAGACCCAGTACTTC.

The sample holds a few counts of this clonotype. J is TRBJ2-7 and V is TRBV2; D call uncertain. V was clipped by 7 bases and J by 4 bases, with 11 bases between them. In germline, CDR1 is SNHLY, CDR2 FYNNEI. This CDR3 has 12 residues. In DNA, the CDR3 is TGTGCCAGCACCGAATGGGCTTACGAGCAGTACTTC. Translating gives CASTEWAYEQYF.

The table lists this clonotype with a few counts. The J gene is TRBJ2-7, the V gene TRBV7-8, with 10 bases aligning to TRBD1. Germline V lookup: CDR1 SGHVS, CDR2 FQNEAQ. The CDR3 contains 11 residues. The trim removed 4 bases at V and 11 bases at J, leaving 2 bases unmatched. CDR3 residues: CASSSGTGEYF. The CDR3 DNA reads TGTGCCAGCAGCTCCGGGACAGGGGAGTACTTC.

About this clonotype itself: A much larger clone differs by one base, so this may be a read error. CDR3 bases: TGTGCCAGCAGCCAGATAGGCCCAGGGGGCAACATTCAGTACTTC. It specifies CASSQIGPGGNIQYF. The chain combines TRBV4-2 with TRBJ2-4, with 8 bases fitting TRBD1. The CDR3 loop spans 15 amino acids. Germline assignment: CDR1 LGHNA and CDR2 YNFKEQ. The V segment lost 3 bases and the J segment 7 bases; nucleotides outside the gene matches: 8.

The CDR3 DNA reads as TGCAGTGCTAGCGACAGTGACTATGGCTACACCTTC. Its protein is CSASDSDYGYTF. The genes are TRBV20-1 and TRBJ1-2, with D perhaps matching TRBD1 (5 bases). The CDR3 extends over 12 amino acids. Trimming cost V 3 bases and J 3 bases, with 8 bases left between them. From germline, CDR1 is DFQATT and CDR2 SNEGSKA (reference sequence).

This chain's CDR3 is CSAFQPGTANSPLHF. DNA of the CDR3: TGCAGTGCCTTCCAGCCCGGGACAGCCAATTCACCCCTCCACTTT. This chain joins TRBV20-1 and TRBJ1-6, with 7 bases aligning to TRBD1. The V segment lost 6 bases and the J segment 7 bases; nucleotides outside the gene matches: 12. Germline CDR1 and CDR2: DFQATT and SNEGSKA (reference sequence). This CDR3 is 15 amino acids long.